A single TCR beta chain is shown here with its context. This sample is drawn from a study of cytomegalovirus exposure and HLA in healthy donors. Germline CDR1 is SSHAT and CDR2 is FNYEAQ (reference sequence). This CDR3 has 15 amino acids. After removal of 5 bases from V and 4 bases from J, the junction contained 5 bases not matched to a gene. The primer mix had 60 Vbeta and 13 Jbeta primers. Using immunoSEQ multiplex PCR, the repertoire was profiled, and TCRdb retains in-frame clones only, with some absent. The data contain some 130,000 clones, approximately 80% of them singletons. The sequence was obtained from a man younger than 40 in good health and CMV-seronegative. Sequenced input: PBMCs. This sequence joins TRBV7-7 and TRBJ2-3; 11 bases agree with TRBD2. The DNA for the CDR3 is TGTGCCAGCAGCCCGGGACTAGCGGAGGCAGATACGCAGTATTTT. It codes for CASSPGLAEADTQYF.